This T cell receptor beta chain was observed in a study of beta chain features in type 1 diabetes. Study-level background: Healthy donors, compared against patients, showed similar age, gender and cell yields.

Whole-study findings and limits: When Type 1 diabetes patients were examined, their TCRB CDR3s proved moderately but significantly shorter in all four CD4+ subsets.

Every bit of the isolated RNA underwent reverse transcription, so sequencing read expressed TCRB transcripts. Assay used: immunoSEQ multiplex PCR; TCRdb lists only in-frame clones, some missing. Of a few hundred thousand clones listed, 15% to 20% are singletons. CD4+ naive, central memory, regulatory and stem cell-like memory subsets were isolated by sorting on CD45RO/CCR7/CD25/CD127/CD95/CD27. A note on this clone: The antigen remains undetermined.

V was pared by 6 bases and J by 2 bases, with 2 bases of the junction left unmatched. The CDR3 is 14 amino acids. Germline V lookup: CDR1 SNHLY, CDR2 FYNNEI. The sequence derives from a woman younger than 35 in good health. The chain employs TRBV2 and TRBJ1-3; the match to TRBD1 covers 9 bases. Sequenced input: naive CD4+ T cells from blood. The CDR3 DNA is TGTGCCAGCAGACAGGGGGCAGCTGGAAACACCATATATTTT. Its translation: CASRQGAAGNTIYF.